Presented here are 18 T cell receptor beta chains from one specimen sequenced in a study of a mutant IDH1 vaccine in newly diagnosed glioma. The method was immunoSEQ multiplex PCR; TCRdb's version includes in-frame clones alone and lacks a portion of them. The data hold 60,000 to 75,000 clones, with around four fifths observed a single time. Described time point: baseline, week 1 (first vaccination visit). Treatment of the sample: pre-vaccination baseline after standard-of-care therapy. Sequencing was performed on peripheral blood mononuclear cells (PBMCs), taken from a glioma patient treated with radiotherapy, temozolomide or both. The receptors shown here come from a woman aged 18-29 years with glioma. Some clones in this sample may be carry-over from other donors' samples.

This chain joins TRBV30 and TRBJ1-2, with D possibly matching TRBD1 (5 bases). Between the trimmed V and J ends, which lost 2 bases and 10 bases, there was a span of 14 bases. The CDR3 is 12 amino acids. The germline gives CDR1 GTSNPN, CDR2 SVGIG (reference sequence). The CDR3: CAWSSSGTFYTF. CDR3 in DNA: TGTGCCTGGAGTTCATCCGGGACCTTCTACACCTTC.

This chain joins TRBV10-3 and TRBJ2-2, with 7 nucleotides matching TRBD1. Trimming took 4 bases from V and 6 from J; bases not matched to a gene: 8. The germline CDR1 and CDR2 sequences are ENHRY and SYGVKD. The CDR3 consists of 15 residues. The CDR3 here is CAISGKGGWSGELFF. CDR3 in DNA: TGTGCCATCAGTGGGAAAGGGGGCTGGTCCGGGGAGCTGTTTTTT.

The chain employs TRBV5-1 and TRBJ2-7; 8 positions agree with TRBD1. CDR3 size: 15 residues. Germline trimming cut 3 bases from V and 0 bases from J; bases unmatched to any gene: 5. Germline lookup yields CDR1 SGHRS and CDR2 YFSETQ. CDR3 nucleotide sequence: TGCGCCAGCAGCTCGGGACAGGACTTCTCCTACGAGCAGTACTTC. Translation: CASSSGQDFSYEQYF.

The J gene is TRBJ2-7, the V gene TRBV5-5; TRBD1 aligns across 8 bases. The CDR3 length is 14 residues. Germline V gene data show CDR1 as SGHKS and CDR2 as YYEKEE (reference sequence). V trimming: 0 bases; J trimming: 7 bases; junction bases outside the gene matches: 6. This chain's CDR3 is CASSLEQGAGEQYF. The DNA for the CDR3 is TGTGCCAGCAGCTTGGAGCAGGGGGCTGGGGAGCAGTACTTC.

V and J are TRBV30 and TRBJ1-5, with 10 bases matching TRBD1. The CDR3 runs to 15 residues. Germline assignment: CDR1 GTSNPN and CDR2 SVGIG (reference sequence). The trim removed 1 base at V and 6 bases at J, leaving 6 bases unmatched. The CDR3 DNA sequence: TGTGCCTGGAGTGGGACAGGGGGAACTAGTCAGCCCCAGCATTTT. It is translated as CAWSGTGGTSQPQHF.

The chain carries TRBV7-9 and TRBJ1-1; TRBD1 is a possible D gene (6 bases). Looked up from germline, CDR1 is SEHNR and CDR2 is FQNEAQ (reference sequence). Deletions cut 0 bases from V and 1 base from J, with 9 bases between. The CDR3 contains 15 residues. CDR3: CASSLAWGPNTEAFF. CDR3 coding DNA: TGTGCCAGCAGCTTAGCTTGGGGGCCGAACACTGAAGCTTTCTTT.

V gene TRBV19 combines with J gene TRBJ1-2; maybe TRBD1 (5 bases). The CDR3 is made up of 11 amino acids. Germline V lookup: CDR1 LNHDA, CDR2 SQIVND (reference sequence). The ends were cut back, 6 bases at V and 13 bases at J, with 15 bases in the middle. The CDR3 nucleotides are TGTGCCAGTAGCGCGGGACTCACGGCCACCTTC. Encoded protein: CASSAGLTATF.

This clone was observed a handful of times. The chain combines TRBV7-8 with TRBJ1-2; TRBD1 is a possible D gene (5 bases). Per germline, CDR1 SGHVS and CDR2 FQNEAQ. V was shortened by 0 bases and J by 4 bases, with 15 bases between the two germline ends. This CDR3 has 16 residues. The CDR3 loop is CASSLAPDMDGYGYTF. The CDR3 nucleotides are TGTGCCAGCAGCTTAGCGCCGGACATGGACGGCTATGGCTACACCTTC.

CDR3 sequence (DNA): TGCGCCAGCAGTGAGGAAGGGGGTAAGGAAAAACTGTTTTTT. Translated, it gives CASSEEGGKEKLFF. This chain connects TRBV10-2 to TRBJ1-4; a weak D match, TRBD1 (6 bases). Germline V lookup: CDR1 WSHSY, CDR2 SAAADI. The CDR3 is 14 amino acids. Deletions cut 2 bases from V and 8 bases from J, with 12 bases between.

The chain recombines TRBV7-2 with TRBJ2-7; D is possibly TRBD1 (5 bases). CDR1 SGHTA and CDR2 FQGNSA come from the germline V gene. V lost 1 base to trimming and J lost 2 bases, with 15 bases between them. The CDR3 extends over 16 amino acids. CDR3 in DNA: TGTGCCAGCAGCTTAGACAGGTCCCCTAATACCTACGAGCAGTACTTC. Protein product: CASSLDRSPNTYEQYF.

A word on this clone: Other DNA sequences from this sample encode an identical CDR3 as well. This chain uses TRBV5-1 with TRBJ1-1; D ambiguous. This CDR3 comprises 11 residues. Germline V gene lookup returns CDR1 SGHRS and CDR2 YFSETQ. Trimming took off 2 bases at V and 2 bases at J, with 1 base between the two ends. In nucleotides, the CDR3 is TGCGCCAGCAGCTTAAACACTGAAGCTTTCTTT. This encodes CASSLNTEAFF.

This clone was detected a few times. The CDR3 is CALARGPENGNTEAFF. The CDR3 coding sequence is TGTGCCCTAGCAAGGGGACCGGAAAACGGGAACACTGAAGCTTTCTTT. The V and J genes are TRBV2 and TRBJ1-1; D might be TRBD1 (5 bases). Germline CDR1 reads SNHLY; CDR2 reads FYNNEI. The CDR3 has 16 residues. Trimming shortened V by 11 bases and J by 1 base, and 23 bases separated the two germline ends.

This clone is a singleton in its sample. The CDR3 protein is CASLGPPSTEAFF. CDR3 coding DNA: TGTGCCAGCTTAGGCCCCCCCAGTACTGAAGCTTTCTTT. The chain links TRBV18 to TRBJ1-1; D unclear. The germline V gene encodes CDR1 KGHSH and CDR2 LQKENI. The V and J ends lost 7 bases and 5 bases respectively, with 14 bases between them. The CDR3 is 13 amino acids.

This sequence joins TRBV4-1 and TRBJ1-4; D might be TRBD1 (5 bases). The CDR3 is 13 residues long. The V gene lost 8 bases and the J gene lost 11 bases, with 18 bases spanning the gap. CDR1 MGHRA and CDR2 YSYEKL come from the germline V gene. Here the CDR3 reads CASWDPLLGKLFF. The CDR3 DNA sequence: TGCGCCAGCTGGGACCCCCTATTGGGGAAACTGTTTTTT.

The chain employs TRBV7-9 and TRBJ2-1; D ambiguous. Germline V gene sequence: CDR1 SEHNR, CDR2 FQNEAQ (reference sequence). The CDR3 has 13 residues. V dropped 0 bases and J dropped 7 bases, with 7 bases sitting between them. CDR3 region: CASSLAARNEQFF. In DNA form, the CDR3 reads TGTGCCAGCAGCTTAGCAGCGCGAAATGAGCAGTTCTTC.

The chain recombines TRBV7-2 with TRBJ2-2, with no clear D. CDR1 SGHTA and CDR2 FQGNSA come from the germline V gene. This CDR3 is 12 amino acids long. With 2 bases removed from V and 8 bases from J, the gap between germline ends came to 6 bases. CDR3 coding DNA: TGTGCCAGCAGCTTAAGGGTGGGGGAGCTGTTTTTT. It is translated as CASSLRVGELFF.

The chain is built from TRBV20-1 and TRBJ2-5; 7 bases are a match to TRBD2. Per the germline V gene, CDR1 is DFQATT and CDR2 is SNEGSKA (reference sequence). The V segment lost 0 bases and the J segment 10 bases; nucleotides outside the gene matches: 2. The CDR3 extends over 11 amino acids. The CDR3 loop reads CSARDGRVQYF. CDR3 in DNA: TGCAGTGCTAGAGATGGGAGGGTCCAGTACTTC.

The chain combines TRBV2 with TRBJ2-3; D unclear. V lost 8 bases, J lost 0 bases, and 15 bases lay in between. The CDR3 is 15 amino acids. Looked up from germline, CDR1 is SNHLY and CDR2 is FYNNEI. The CDR3 DNA is TGTGCCAGCTCACTCATAATCCCTAGCACAGATACGCAGTATTTT. Protein sequence: CASSLIIPSTDTQYF.